Here is one T cell receptor beta chain with its context. What it binds is unknown. The data were obtained in a study of T cell responses to AZD1222 COVID-19 vaccine. Study findings and constraints: There were vaccine-associated CD4 TCRs across spike, dominant at 160-218 and 743-854. Repertoires were obtained solely post-peak T cell response.

The repertoire was sequenced with immunoSEQ multiplex PCR; TCRdb's copy has only in-frame clones and lacks some. The sample shows about 140,000 clones, approximately 87% of them seen only once. Trimming cost V 3 bases and J 8 bases, with 19 bases left between them. The length of the CDR3 is 15 residues. The germline CDR1 and CDR2 sequences are MNHNS and SASEGT. This rearrangement joins TRBV6-1 to TRBJ1-2; no definite D call. The input for sequencing was peripheral blood, taken 28 days after the second AZD1222 dose. The sequence was collected from an adult who received the AZD1222 COVID-19 vaccine. The CDR3, as DNA: TGTGCCAGCAGTGACCTGTCAGCGGGGTTCGTCGGCTACACCTTC. Protein sequence: CASSDLSAGFVGYTF.